A selection of T cell receptor beta chains follows, all from one sample in a study of cytomegalovirus exposure and HLA in healthy donors. Produced via immunoSEQ multiplex PCR; TCRdb's table is partial and in-frame only. The table records some 130,000 clones, roughly 80% of them present only once. The sample taken for sequencing was PBMCs. Source of these receptors: a man between 18 and 29 years old in good health and CMV-seronegative. CDR3s include the opening cysteine and the closing phenylalanine or tryptophan. Fields, in order: clone size, D gene, V gene, J gene, CDR3 DNA, CDR3 protein. The D gene is left open where the match is weak. Clone size is given for some rows only: seen once, a few or many times, or a class if the clone is expanded.

>NA|TRBD1|TRBV5-1|TRBJ2-1
TGCGCCAGCAGCTTGGCCGGTGGGACAGGGGAGAGGAATGAGCAGTTCTTC
CASSLAGGTGERNEQFF
>NA|NA|TRBV12-5|TRBJ1-1
TGTGCTAGTGGTCCCTCGGGAGCCCTTGAAGCTTTCTTT
CASGPSGALEAFF
>NA|TRBD1|TRBV7-9|TRBJ2-1
TGTGCCAGCAGCAGGGGGGACAGGGGATCCTACAATGAGCAGTTCTTC
CASSRGDRGSYNEQFF
>NA|NA|TRBV5-1|TRBJ1-1
TGCGCCAGCAGCTTGACAGGGCCCCAGAACACTGAAGCTTTCTTT
CASSLTGPQNTEAFF
>NA|NA|TRBV7-9|TRBJ2-2
TGTGCCAGCAGCTTTATCTCAGGGAACACCGGGGAGCTGTTTTTT
CASSFISGNTGELFF
>few|TRBD2|TRBV5-4|TRBJ2-7
TGTGCCAGCAGCTCGACTAGCGGGGGGGTGATGGACGAGCAGTACTTC
CASSSTSGGVMDEQYF
>NA|NA|TRBV5-1|TRBJ2-5
TGCGCCAGCAGCAACCAGGGGCACCAAGAGACCCAGTACTTC
CASSNQGHQETQYF
>NA|TRBD1|TRBV19|TRBJ2-7
TGTGCCAGTAGTATAGCGACAGGGGGCAGTTTAGCTTCCTACGAGCAGTACTTC
CASSIATGGSLASYEQYF
>few|NA|TRBV4-3|TRBJ1-1
TGCGCCAGCAGCCAAGATCCCAGGCAGGGGACTGAAGCTTTCTTT
CASSQDPRQGTEAFF
>NA|TRBD1|TRBV11-2|TRBJ1-5
TGTGCCAGCAGCCCCGGACAGGGTCAGCCCCAGCATTTT
CASSPGQGQPQHF
>NA|NA|TRBV27|TRBJ1-3
TGTGCCAGCAGTCCCTCCCGCTACTCTGGAAACACCATATATTTT
CASSPSRYSGNTIYF
>NA|NA|TRBV30|TRBJ1-2
TGTGCCTGGGGAGTTCTAACGGGGAACTATGGCTACACCTTC
CAWGVLTGNYGYTF
>NA|TRBD1|TRBV7-9|TRBJ2-1
TGTGCCAGCAGCTTACGGGACAGGGCCCACAATGAGCAGTTCTTC
CASSLRDRAHNEQFF
>NA|NA|TRBV27|TRBJ2-7
TGTGCCAGCAGTTTATCTCGAGGGTTTTACGAGCAGTACTTC
CASSLSRGFYEQYF
>NA|TRBD1|TRBV4-3|TRBJ1-2
TGCGCCAGCAGCCCGGTGACAGGGGGCGTCTATGGCTACACCTTC
CASSPVTGGVYGYTF
>NA|TRBD2|TRBV5-1|TRBJ2-7
TGCGCCAGCAGCTTGGCGGGGGGGCCAATCCACGAGCAGTACTTC
CASSLAGGPIHEQYF
>NA|NA|TRBV5-6|TRBJ1-5
TGTGCCAGCAGCTCAGGGAGGTGGCAGGGTGGGTATCAGCCCCAGCATTTT
CASSSGRWQGGYQPQHF
>NA|NA|TRBV7-2|TRBJ1-2
TGTGCCAGCAGCCGCCCGGGGGGGGCTAACTATGGCTACACCTTC
CASSRPGGANYGYTF
>once|TRBD2|TRBV7-2|TRBJ2-3
TGTGCCAGCAGCCCCCGGCTAGCGGGGGACACAGATACGCAGTATTTT
CASSPRLAGDTDTQYF
>NA|NA|TRBV6-5|TRBJ1-2
TGTGCCAGCGGGCCAACTAACTATGGCTACACCTTC
CASGPTNYGYTF
>NA|TRBD1|TRBV6-1|TRBJ2-2
TGTGCCAGCAGTGAAACACCCAACAGGAACAGGGGTGGGGAGCTGTTTTTT
CASSETPNRNRGGELFF
>NA|NA|TRBV27|TRBJ1-1
TGTGCCAGCACCCCGGCTACAGGCTCGGAAGCTTTCTTT
CASTPATGSEAFF
>NA|TRBD1|TRBV6-5|TRBJ1-1
TGTGCCAGCAGTTCTCCGGGACAGGGTCCAGCTTTCTTT
CASSSPGQGPAFF
>NA|TRBD1|TRBV27|TRBJ2-3
TGTGCCAGTTCGACAGGGGTACCAGATACGCAGTATTTT
CASSTGVPDTQYF
>NA|NA|TRBV9|TRBJ1-2
TGTGCCAGCAGCCTCCGGAGTGGGGACACTCAAGGCTACACCTTC
CASSLRSGDTQGYTF
>few|TRBD1|TRBV6-6|TRBJ1-2
TGTGCCAGCAGGATCAAGGGACAGGGTTTAGACGGCTACACCTTC
CASRIKGQGLDGYTF
>NA|NA|TRBV19|TRBJ2-5
TGTGCCAGTAGCCGCCTGGGGGCGCAAGAGACCCAGTACTTC
CASSRLGAQETQYF
>NA|NA|TRBV30|TRBJ2-7
TGTGCCTGGTCGCCGGGGGGCGGGAGCCCTGCCTACGAGCAGTACTTC
CAWSPGGGSPAYEQYF